The following is a TCR beta chain sequence with its context. Germline CDR1 SGHAT, CDR2 FQNNGV. The CDR3 has 14 residues. Trimming took off 5 bases at V and 4 bases at J, with 15 bases between the two ends. The authors' processing: Researchers report that nucleated cell counts were estimated from reference gene primer amplification. Data came from immunoSEQ multiplex PCR; TCRdb stores just in-frame clones and leaves some out. That table gives V, J and clone size, and the DNA gave D and trimming. The top ten hold about 3.6% of the sample, which has 350,000 to 450,000 clones, about 85% seen once. These data belong to a study of blood T cell repertoires in COVID-19.

Sequenced: peripheral blood. The sequence derives from a woman aged 18-35 years with acute or convalescent COVID-19. V and J are TRBV11-2 and TRBJ2-7; D gene unclear. CDR3 protein: CASSPPEQIYEQYF. The CDR3 region has the DNA TGTGCCAGCAGCCCCCCAGAACAGATTTACGAGCAGTACTTC.